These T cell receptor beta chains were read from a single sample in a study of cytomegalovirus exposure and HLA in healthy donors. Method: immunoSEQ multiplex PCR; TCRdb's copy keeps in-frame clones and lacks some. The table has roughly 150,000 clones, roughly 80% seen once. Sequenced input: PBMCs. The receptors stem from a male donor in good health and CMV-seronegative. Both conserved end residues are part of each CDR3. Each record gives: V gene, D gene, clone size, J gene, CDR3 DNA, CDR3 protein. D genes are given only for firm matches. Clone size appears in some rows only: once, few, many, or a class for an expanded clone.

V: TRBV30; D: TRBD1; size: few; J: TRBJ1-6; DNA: TGTGCCTGGAGCGTCCGGCAGGGGGCTTCACCCCTCCACTTT; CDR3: CAWSVRQGASPLHF
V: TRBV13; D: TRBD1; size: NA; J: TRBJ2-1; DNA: TGTGCCAGCAGCTTCGATTCGTCGACAGGGGGCGCAGTCTACAATGAGCAGTTCTTC; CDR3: CASSFDSSTGGAVYNEQFF
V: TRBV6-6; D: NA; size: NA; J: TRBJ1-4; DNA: TGTGCCAGCAGTTATGGAGATGAAAAACTGTTTTTT; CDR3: CASSYGDEKLFF
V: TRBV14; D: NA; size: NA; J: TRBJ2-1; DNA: TGTGCCAGCAGCCTCTCGGGATGGCTAACCATCCACAATGAGCAGTTCTTC; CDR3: CASSLSGWLTIHNEQFF
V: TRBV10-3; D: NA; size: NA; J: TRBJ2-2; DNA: TGTGCCATCAGTGGGAGGGGAGGCACCGGGGAGCTGTTTTTT; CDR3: CAISGRGGTGELFF
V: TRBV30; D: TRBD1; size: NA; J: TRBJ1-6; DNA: TGTGCCTGGGGGTCCGGGACAGGCAATTCACCCCTCCACTTT; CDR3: CAWGSGTGNSPLHF
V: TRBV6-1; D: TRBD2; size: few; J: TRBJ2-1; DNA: TGTGCCAGCAGTGAAAGCTGGACTAGCGATACTGAGTTCTTC; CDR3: CASSESWTSDTEFF
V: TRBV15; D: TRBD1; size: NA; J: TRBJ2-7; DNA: TGTGCCACCAGCAGGGCCAGACAGGGCGAGCAGTACTTC; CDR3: CATSRARQGEQYF
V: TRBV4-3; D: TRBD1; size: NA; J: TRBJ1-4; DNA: TGCGCCAGCAGTCCGAAGGGACAGGTTGATGAAAAACTGTTTTTT; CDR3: CASSPKGQVDEKLFF
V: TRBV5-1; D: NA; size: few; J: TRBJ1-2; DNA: TGCGCCAGCGGGGCCGGAAACTATGGCTACACCTTC; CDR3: CASGAGNYGYTF
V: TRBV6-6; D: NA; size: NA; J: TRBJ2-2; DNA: TGTGCCAGCAGCGACAGACCCAGAACCGGGGAGCTGTTTTTT; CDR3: CASSDRPRTGELFF
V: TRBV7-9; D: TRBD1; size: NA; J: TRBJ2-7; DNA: TGTGCCAGCAGCTTAACCCCGAGGGGGCAATACGAGCAGTACTTC; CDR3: CASSLTPRGQYEQYF
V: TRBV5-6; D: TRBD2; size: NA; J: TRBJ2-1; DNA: TGTGCCAGCAGCTTGACACGGAGCGGGGGTCGAGGGGCCTACAATGAGCAGTTCTTC; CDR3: CASSLTRSGGRGAYNEQFF
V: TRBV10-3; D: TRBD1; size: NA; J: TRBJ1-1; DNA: TGTGCCATCAGTGGGGACAGAGGAAACACTGAAGCTTTCTTT; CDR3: CAISGDRGNTEAFF
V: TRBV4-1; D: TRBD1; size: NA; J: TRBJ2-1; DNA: TGCGCCAGCAGCCGCGGGACAGGGTCGGTTCGCTCCTACAATGAGCAGTTCTTC; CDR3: CASSRGTGSVRSYNEQFF
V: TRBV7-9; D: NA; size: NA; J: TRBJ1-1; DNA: TGTGCCAGCAGCCACTACCTGAACACTGAAGCTTTCTTT; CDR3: CASSHYLNTEAFF
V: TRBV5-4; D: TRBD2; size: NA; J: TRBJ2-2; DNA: TGTGCCAGCAGCCCCGGACTAGTAGACGGGGAGCTGTTTTTT; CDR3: CASSPGLVDGELFF
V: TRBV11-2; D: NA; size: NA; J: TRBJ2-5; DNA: TGTGCCAGCAGCTTAGGGGACATGGGTCGGCAAGAGACCCAGTACTTC; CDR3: CASSLGDMGRQETQYF
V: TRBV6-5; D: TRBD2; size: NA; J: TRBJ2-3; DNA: TGTGCCAGCAGTTACGGGGGGGGCACAGATACGCAGTATTTT; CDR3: CASSYGGGTDTQYF
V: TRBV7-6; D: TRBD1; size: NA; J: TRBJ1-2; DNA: TGTGCCAGCAGCCCAATGGGACAGGCCAATTATGGCTACACCTTC; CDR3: CASSPMGQANYGYTF
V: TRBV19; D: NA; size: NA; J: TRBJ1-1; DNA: TGTGCCAGTAGTATAGTCCCGGGGTTCCGGACTGAAGCTTTCTTT; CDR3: CASSIVPGFRTEAFF
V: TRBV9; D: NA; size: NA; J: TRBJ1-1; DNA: TGTGCCAGCAGCGGCCAGGGCTCTGAAGCTTTCTTT; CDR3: CASSGQGSEAFF
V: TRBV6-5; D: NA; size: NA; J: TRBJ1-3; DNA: TGTGCCAGCAGCCCAGGGACACACGGAAACACCATATATTTT; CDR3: CASSPGTHGNTIYF
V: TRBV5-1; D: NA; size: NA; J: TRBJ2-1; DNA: TGCGCCAGCAGCGCACCAGGGAATGAGCAGTTCTTC; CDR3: CASSAPGNEQFF
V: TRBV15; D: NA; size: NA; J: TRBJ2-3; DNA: TGTGCCACCGCGACTAGACCCTACACAGATACGCAGTATTTT; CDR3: CATATRPYTDTQYF
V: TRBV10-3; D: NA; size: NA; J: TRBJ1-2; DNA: TGTGCCATCAGCCTAATGAAGGACTACTATGGCTACACCTTC; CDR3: CAISLMKDYYGYTF